This T cell receptor beta chain emerged from a study of CD8+CD57+ T cells in acquired aplastic anemia. The overall study: Each DNA sample taken from sorted CD4+ and CD8+ cells came to 3 to 3.5 ug on average.

Concerning this clonotype itself: Its antigen is undetermined. It may be a read error: a sequence one base away is much more abundant. Likely a read error: the CDR3 ends without its conserved phenylalanine or tryptophan.

Study conclusions and caveats: Between patients and controls, twenty-nine CD8+ CDR3 sequences were found in common. A significant difference in CD8+ Simpson's diversity between patients and controls was not found.

V gave up 1 base and J gave up 1 base, with 8 bases separating them. Germline V gene data show CDR1 as SGHRS and CDR2 as YFSETQ. The CDR3 has 14 amino acids. Both TCR beta VDJ combination and CDR3 sequence profiling were carried out. Genomic DNA was the template for this profiling. TCRdb ran MiXCR on the reads and lists one entry per CDR3 protein. Seen here are about 180,000 distinct CDR3 sequences, around 50% observed once, and the top ten hold 10% to 15%. Patients chosen for sequencing had shown CD8+CD57+ cell expansion by flow cytometry. All participating patients were living with severe acquired aplastic anemia.

The receptor was derived from a human donor with aplastic anemia. The chain combines TRBV5-1 with TRBJ1-1, with D unresolved. Material: sorted CD4+, CD8+, or CD8+CD57+ T cells (not recorded which) from PBMCs. CDR3 nucleotide sequence: TGCGCCAGCAGCTTGAGCGTGCCGAACACTGAAGCTTTCGTT. This gives the protein CASSLSVPNTEAFV.